This TCR beta chain was observed in a study of blood T cell repertoires in COVID-19 (TCRdb year 2020). Some background on the complete study: Samples from collaborators originated in the United States, Italy and Spain and spanned both the acute and convalescent phases of COVID-19. The prospective study material was composed of cDNA or gDNA derived from T cells, B-cell-depleted T cells, or PBMCs. Deeply sampled blood TCRbeta repertoires from subjects exposed to, actively infected with, or recovered from COVID-19 were included in the dataset. HLA class I and class II types, where available, came from metadata supplied by the sample provider rather than from assay-based typing. A freely available public database, intended as a resource for researchers studying the immune response to SARS-CoV-2, is where the repertoires were released. Samples were obtained from the ongoing ImmuneRACE study (first 160 participants) and from 1,254 subjects provided by 6 global collaborators. A de-identified subject ID, COVID-19 status, age in years and sex were almost always included in the sample metadata.

For this chain, trimming is 6 bases at the V end and 1 base at the J end, and the number of junction bases without a gene match is 17. CDR1 SGHNT and CDR2 YYREEE were looked up in the germline V gene (reference sequence). From the cysteine up to the phenylalanine, the CDR3 has a length of 18 residues. Kept here is only the CDR3 DNA, which spans 54 bases and is read in frame from base 1. TCRbeta CDR3 regions were amplified from genomic DNA by means of the immunoSEQ Assay, a bias-controlled multiplex PCR. The authors processed their data as follows. Nucleated cell counts per sample were estimated from amplification of reference gene primers within the assay. To quantify the absolute abundance of each unique TCRbeta CDR3 rearrangement, sequence reads were collapsed and filtered. For each sample, productive Simpson clonality was calculated as the square root of Simpson's diversity index over productive rearrangements. TCRdb took this table from immuneACCESS and kept in-frame rearrangements with V and J called. Such tables lack part of the clones; where checked against another copy, unresolved V genes explain under half of the gap, and the rest is unexplained. Clone size and V and J calls were adopted from that table, with D and trimming inferred from the DNA. In this sample the table shows 130,000 or so clones, around 84% of which occur a single time. The ten most abundant clones make up about 2.6% of the sample.

Comment on this clone: What antigen it recognizes has not been identified. No quality values exist for individual bases; no much larger clone is one base distant.

Participants in the prospective study were enrolled through a virtual design, were aged about 18 to 89 years, and lived in some 24 United States geographic areas. Cohort assignment in the prospective study relied on participant-reported clinical history from a screening survey and a study questionnaire. In the prospective study, whole blood, serum and a nasopharyngeal or oropharyngeal swab were collected from each participant by mobile phlebotomists. Over an approximately 2-month period, participants in the prospective study had the option of providing additional blood draws and questionnaires. Prospective study blood samples were shipped either frozen or at room temperature before DNA extraction. On the study overall, not on this receptor specifically: The amount of clinical and demographic metadata varied by source and participant and was provided uncurated.

The receptor was isolated from a man aged 35 to 55 with acute COVID-19. Sequenced: PBMCs or T cells enriched from blood (not recorded which). The chain was built from TRBV5-4 and TRBJ2-3, and 7 junction bases match TRBD2. The nucleotide sequence is TGTGCCAGCACCCCCCGGAATAGCGGGTCTAGCGGCACAGATACGCAGTATTTT. This gives the protein CASTPRNSGSSGTDTQYF.